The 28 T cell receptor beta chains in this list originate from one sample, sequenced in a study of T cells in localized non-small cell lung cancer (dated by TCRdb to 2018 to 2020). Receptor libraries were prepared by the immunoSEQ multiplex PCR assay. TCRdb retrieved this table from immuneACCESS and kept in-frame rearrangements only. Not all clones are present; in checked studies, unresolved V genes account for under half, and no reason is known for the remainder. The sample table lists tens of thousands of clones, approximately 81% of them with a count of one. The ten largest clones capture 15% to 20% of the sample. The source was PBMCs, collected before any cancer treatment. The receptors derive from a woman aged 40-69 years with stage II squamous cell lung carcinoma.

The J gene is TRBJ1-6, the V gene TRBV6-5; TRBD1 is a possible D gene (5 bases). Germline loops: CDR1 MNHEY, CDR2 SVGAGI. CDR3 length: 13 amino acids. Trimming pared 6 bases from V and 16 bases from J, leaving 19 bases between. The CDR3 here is CASSADPRGVLHF. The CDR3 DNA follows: TGTGCCAGCAGCGCCGACCCTAGGGGTGTTCTCCACTTT.

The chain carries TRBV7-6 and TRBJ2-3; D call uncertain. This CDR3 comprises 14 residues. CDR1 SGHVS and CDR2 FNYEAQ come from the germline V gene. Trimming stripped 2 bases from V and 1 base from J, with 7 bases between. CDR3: CASSLMQGTDTQYF. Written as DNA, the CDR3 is TGTGCCAGCAGCTTAATGCAGGGCACAGATACGCAGTATTTT.

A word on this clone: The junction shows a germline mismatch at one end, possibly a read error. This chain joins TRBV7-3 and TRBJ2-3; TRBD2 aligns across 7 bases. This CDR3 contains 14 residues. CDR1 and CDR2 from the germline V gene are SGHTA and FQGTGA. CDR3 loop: CASSLTTSKDTQYF. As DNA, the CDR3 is TGTGCCAGCAGCTTAACGACTAGCAAAGATACGCAGTATTTT.

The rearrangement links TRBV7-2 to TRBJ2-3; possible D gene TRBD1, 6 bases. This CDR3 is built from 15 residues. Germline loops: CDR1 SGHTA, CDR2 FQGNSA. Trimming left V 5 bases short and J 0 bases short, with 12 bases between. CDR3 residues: CASSKQGPSTDTQYF. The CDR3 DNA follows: TGTGCCAGCAGCAAACAGGGCCCCAGCACAGATACGCAGTATTTT.

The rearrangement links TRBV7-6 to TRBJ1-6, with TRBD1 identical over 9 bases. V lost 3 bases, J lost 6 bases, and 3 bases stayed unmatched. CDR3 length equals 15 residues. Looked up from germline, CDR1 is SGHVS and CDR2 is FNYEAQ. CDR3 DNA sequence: TGTGCCAGCAGCTTGGAGGGACAGGGTAATTCACCCCTCCACTTT. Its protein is CASSLEGQGNSPLHF.

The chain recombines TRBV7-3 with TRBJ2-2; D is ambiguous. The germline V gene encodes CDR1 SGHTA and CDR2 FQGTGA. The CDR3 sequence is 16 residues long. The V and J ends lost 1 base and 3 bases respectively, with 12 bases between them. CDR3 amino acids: CASSLNRAEDTGELFF. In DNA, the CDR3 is TGTGCCAGCAGCTTAAATAGGGCAGAGGACACCGGGGAGCTGTTTTTT. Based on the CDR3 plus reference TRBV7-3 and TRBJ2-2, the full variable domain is GAGVSQTPSNKVTEKGKYVELRCDPISGHTALYWYRQSLGQGPEFLIYFQGTGAADDSGLPNDRFFAVRPEGSVSTLKIQRTERGDSAVYLCASSLNRAEDTGELFFGEGSRLTVL.

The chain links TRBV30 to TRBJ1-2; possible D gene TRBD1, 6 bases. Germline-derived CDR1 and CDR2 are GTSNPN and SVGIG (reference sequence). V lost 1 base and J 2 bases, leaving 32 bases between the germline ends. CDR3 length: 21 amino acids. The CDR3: CAWSAIRSRSAGATLNYGYTF. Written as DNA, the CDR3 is TGTGCCTGGAGTGCGATAAGATCGAGATCGGCAGGGGCCACCCTCAACTATGGCTACACCTTC.

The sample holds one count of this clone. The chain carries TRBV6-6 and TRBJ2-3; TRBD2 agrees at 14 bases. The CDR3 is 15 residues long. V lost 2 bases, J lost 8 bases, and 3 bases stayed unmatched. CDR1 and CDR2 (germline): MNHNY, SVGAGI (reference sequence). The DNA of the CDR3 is TGTGCCAGCAGTTACGGGACTAGCGGGAGAGGTACGCAGTATTTT. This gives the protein CASSYGTSGRGTQYF.

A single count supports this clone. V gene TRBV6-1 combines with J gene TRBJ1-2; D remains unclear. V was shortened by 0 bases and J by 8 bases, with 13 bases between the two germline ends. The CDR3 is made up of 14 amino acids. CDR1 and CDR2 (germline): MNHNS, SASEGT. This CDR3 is CASSEAAARGGYTF. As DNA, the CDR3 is TGTGCCAGCAGTGAAGCTGCAGCTCGGGGAGGCTACACCTTC.

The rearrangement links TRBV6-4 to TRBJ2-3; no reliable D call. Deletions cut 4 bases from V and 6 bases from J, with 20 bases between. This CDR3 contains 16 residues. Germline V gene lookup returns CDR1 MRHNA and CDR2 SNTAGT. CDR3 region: CASSGGASLKPDTQYF. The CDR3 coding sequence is TGTGCCAGCAGTGGTGGAGCCTCCCTCAAACCCGATACGCAGTATTTT.

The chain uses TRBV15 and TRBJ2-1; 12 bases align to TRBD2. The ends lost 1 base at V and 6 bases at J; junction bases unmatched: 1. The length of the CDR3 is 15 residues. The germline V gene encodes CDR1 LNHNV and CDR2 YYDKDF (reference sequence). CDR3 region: CATSRGTSGTNEQFF. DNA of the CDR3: TGTGCCACCAGCAGAGGGACTAGCGGGACCAATGAGCAGTTCTTC.

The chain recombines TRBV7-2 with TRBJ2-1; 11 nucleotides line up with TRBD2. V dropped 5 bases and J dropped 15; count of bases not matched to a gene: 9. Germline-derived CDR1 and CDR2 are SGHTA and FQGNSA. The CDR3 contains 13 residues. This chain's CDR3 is CASSLGLAGGGFF. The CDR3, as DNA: TGTGCCAGCAGCCTAGGACTAGCGGGTGGGGGGTTCTTC.

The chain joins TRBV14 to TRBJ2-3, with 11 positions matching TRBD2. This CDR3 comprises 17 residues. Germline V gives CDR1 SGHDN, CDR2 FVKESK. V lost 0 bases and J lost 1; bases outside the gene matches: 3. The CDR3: CASSQERGLAGTDTQYF. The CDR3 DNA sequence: TGTGCCAGCAGCCAAGAACGGGGACTAGCGGGCACAGATACGCAGTATTTT. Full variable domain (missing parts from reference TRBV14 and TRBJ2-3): EAGVTQFPSHSVIEKGQTVTLRCDPISGHDNLYWYRRVMGKEIKFLLHFVKESKQDESGMPNNRFLAERTGGTYSTLKVQPAELEDSGVYFCASSQERGLAGTDTQYFGPGTRLTVL.

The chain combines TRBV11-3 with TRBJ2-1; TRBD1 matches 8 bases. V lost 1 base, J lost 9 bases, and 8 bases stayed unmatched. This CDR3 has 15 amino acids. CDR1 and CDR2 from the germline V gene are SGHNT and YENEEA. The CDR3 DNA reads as TGTGCCAGCAGCTTAGGACAGGGGATATCGCCTGAGCAGTTCTTC. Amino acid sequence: CASSLGQGISPEQFF.

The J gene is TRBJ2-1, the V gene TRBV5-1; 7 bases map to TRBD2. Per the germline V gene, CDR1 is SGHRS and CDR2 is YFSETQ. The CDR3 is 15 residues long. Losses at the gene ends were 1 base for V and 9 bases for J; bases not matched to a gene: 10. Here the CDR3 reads CASSLQPSGPFEQFF. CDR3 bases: TGCGCCAGCAGCTTGCAGCCTAGCGGCCCTTTTGAGCAGTTCTTC.

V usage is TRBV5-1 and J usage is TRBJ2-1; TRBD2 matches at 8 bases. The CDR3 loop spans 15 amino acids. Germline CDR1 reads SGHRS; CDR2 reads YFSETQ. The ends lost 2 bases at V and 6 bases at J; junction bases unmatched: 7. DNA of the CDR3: TGCGCCAGCAGCTTATCCTCGGGAGGGACCAATGAGCAGTTCTTC. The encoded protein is CASSLSSGGTNEQFF.

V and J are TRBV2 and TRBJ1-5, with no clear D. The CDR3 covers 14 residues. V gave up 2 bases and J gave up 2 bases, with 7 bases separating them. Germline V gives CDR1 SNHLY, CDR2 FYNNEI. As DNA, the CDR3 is TGTGCCAGCAGTGAAACAGAGGGCAATCAGCCCCAGCATTTT. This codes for CASSETEGNQPQHF.

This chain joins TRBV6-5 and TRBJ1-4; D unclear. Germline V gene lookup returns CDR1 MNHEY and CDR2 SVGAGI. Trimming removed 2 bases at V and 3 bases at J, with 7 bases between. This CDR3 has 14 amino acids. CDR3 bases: TGTGCCAGCAGTTACCTTGGACCTAATGAAAAACTGTTTTTT. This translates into CASSYLGPNEKLFF.

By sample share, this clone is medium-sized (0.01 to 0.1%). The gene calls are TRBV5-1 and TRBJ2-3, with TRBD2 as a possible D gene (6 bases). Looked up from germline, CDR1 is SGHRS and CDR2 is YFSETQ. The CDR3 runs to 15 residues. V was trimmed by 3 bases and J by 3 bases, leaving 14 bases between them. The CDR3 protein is CASSSGDGGTDTQYF. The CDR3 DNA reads TGCGCCAGCAGCTCGGGCGATGGGGGGACAGATACGCAGTATTTT.

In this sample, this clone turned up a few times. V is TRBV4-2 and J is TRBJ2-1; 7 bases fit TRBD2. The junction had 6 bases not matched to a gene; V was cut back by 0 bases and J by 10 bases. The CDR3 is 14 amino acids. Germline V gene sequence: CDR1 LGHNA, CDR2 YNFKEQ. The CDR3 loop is CASSQDPTSNEQFF. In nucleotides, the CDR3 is TGTGCCAGCAGCCAAGATCCGACTAGCAACGAGCAGTTCTTC.

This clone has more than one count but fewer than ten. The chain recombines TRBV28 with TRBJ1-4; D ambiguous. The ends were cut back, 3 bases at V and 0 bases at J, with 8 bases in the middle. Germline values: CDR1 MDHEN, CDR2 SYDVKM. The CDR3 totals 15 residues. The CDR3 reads CASSLGGTTNEKLFF. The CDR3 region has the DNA TGTGCCAGCAGTTTGGGCGGGACAACTAATGAAAAACTGTTTTTT.

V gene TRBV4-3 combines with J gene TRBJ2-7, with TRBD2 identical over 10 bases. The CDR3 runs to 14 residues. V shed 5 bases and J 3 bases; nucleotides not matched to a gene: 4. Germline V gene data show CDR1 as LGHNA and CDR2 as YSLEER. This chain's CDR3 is CASSYKREGYEQYF. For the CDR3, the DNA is TGCGCCAGCAGCTATAAGCGGGAGGGCTACGAGCAGTACTTC.

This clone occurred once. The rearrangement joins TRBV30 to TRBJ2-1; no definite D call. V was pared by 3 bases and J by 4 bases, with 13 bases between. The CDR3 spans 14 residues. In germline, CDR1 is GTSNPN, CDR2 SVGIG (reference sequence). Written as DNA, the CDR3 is TGTGCCTGGAGGCCGTTCGGACGGTACAATGAGCAGTTCTTC. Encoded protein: CAWRPFGRYNEQFF.

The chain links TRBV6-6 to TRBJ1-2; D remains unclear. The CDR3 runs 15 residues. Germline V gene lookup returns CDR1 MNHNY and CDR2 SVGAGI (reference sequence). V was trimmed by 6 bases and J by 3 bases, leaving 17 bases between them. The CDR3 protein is CASRPSSSIDYGYTF. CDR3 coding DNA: TGTGCCAGCAGGCCGTCCTCCTCTATAGACTATGGCTACACCTTC.

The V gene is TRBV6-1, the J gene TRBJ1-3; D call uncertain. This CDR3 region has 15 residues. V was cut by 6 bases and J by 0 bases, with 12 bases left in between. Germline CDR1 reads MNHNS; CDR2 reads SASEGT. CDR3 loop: CASRADAVSGNTIYF. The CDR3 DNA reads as TGTGCCAGCAGAGCCGACGCCGTCTCTGGAAACACCATATATTTT.

CDR3 residues: CASSVNPGSNNEQFF. In DNA, the CDR3 is TGTGCCAGCAGCGTAAACCCGGGTAGCAACAATGAGCAGTTCTTC. V usage is TRBV9 and J usage is TRBJ2-1; D is unclear. Germline loops: CDR1 SGDLS, CDR2 YYNGEE. Trimming stripped 1 base from V and 5 bases from J, with 13 bases between. CDR3 length: 15 amino acids.

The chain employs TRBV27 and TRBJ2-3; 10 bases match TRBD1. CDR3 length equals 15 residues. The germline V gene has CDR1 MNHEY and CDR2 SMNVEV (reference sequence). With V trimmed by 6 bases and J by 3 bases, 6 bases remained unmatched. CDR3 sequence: CASRLPGQGTDTQYF. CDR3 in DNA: TGTGCCAGCAGACTACCGGGACAGGGGACAGATACGCAGTATTTT.

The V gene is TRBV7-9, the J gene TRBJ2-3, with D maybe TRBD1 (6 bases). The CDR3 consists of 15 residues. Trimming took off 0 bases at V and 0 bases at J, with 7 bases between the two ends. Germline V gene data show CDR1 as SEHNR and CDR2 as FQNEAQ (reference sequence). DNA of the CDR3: TGTGCCAGCAGCTTAGCGGGGGCTAGCACAGATACGCAGTATTTT. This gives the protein CASSLAGASTDTQYF.